These 30 T cell receptor beta chains share one sample of origin, sequenced in a study of cytomegalovirus exposure and HLA in healthy donors. The study ran its PCR with 60 Vbeta and 13 Jbeta primers. Here immunoSEQ multiplex PCR was the method, and the copy in TCRdb shows in-frame clones only, minus some. The table has 150,000 or so clones, approximately 79% seen once; the top ten hold under 8.5%. The sequenced material came from PBMCs. The source of these receptors is a woman aged 50 to 65 in good health and CMV-seropositive.

J is TRBJ2-3 and V is TRBV18; D ambiguous. Germline values: CDR1 KGHSH, CDR2 LQKENI. The length of the CDR3 is 16 residues. V was cut by 4 bases and J by 0 bases, with 14 bases left in between. The CDR3 region is CASSRRVASSTDTQYF. CDR3 bases: TGTGCCAGCTCACGCCGAGTAGCTTCTAGCACAGATACGCAGTATTTT.

The chain has TRBV2 and TRBJ1-2, with D maybe TRBD1 (6 bases). CDR1 is SNHLY, CDR2 FYNNEI, per germline. This CDR3 spans 16 amino acids. V dropped 3 bases and J dropped 0 bases, with 14 bases sitting between them. The CDR3 loop reads CASSDRTEGANYGYTF. CDR3 in DNA: TGTGCCAGCAGTGACAGGACAGAAGGAGCTAACTATGGCTACACCTTC.

V usage is TRBV6-5 and J usage is TRBJ2-2; D is unclear. Germline CDR1 MNHEY, CDR2 SVGAGI. CDR3 size: 13 residues. V was trimmed by 5 bases and J by 6 bases, leaving 10 bases between them. The CDR3 sequence is CASSPLSPGELFF. CDR3 in DNA: TGTGCCAGCAGTCCTCTGAGTCCCGGGGAGCTGTTTTTT.

The chain uses TRBV5-3 and TRBJ2-1; TRBD2 matches 15 bases. Being an ORF, TRBV5-3 has a function that is uncertain. Trimming cost V 4 bases and J 3 bases; bases outside gene matches: 8. The CDR3 sequence is 18 residues long. CDR3 in DNA: TGTGCCAGAAGCCCTCCGGGACTAGCGGGGGGAGGCTACAATGAGCAGTTCTTC. Encoded protein: CARSPPGLAGGGYNEQFF.

V is TRBV21-1 and J is TRBJ2-7; the table calls TRBD1, which could not be checked here. TRBV21-1 is assigned pseudogene status. CDR3 length: 16 residues. CDR3 DNA sequence: TGTGCCAGCAGCAAAGTGGGAAAACAGGGGGTGCGGGAGCAGTACTTC. Protein: CASSKVGKQGVREQYF.

The chain joins TRBV11-2 to TRBJ1-1; D possibly corresponds to TRBD1 (5 bases). Trimming took 6 bases from V and 6 from J, leaving 14 bases between them. The V gene's germline CDR1 is SGHAT and CDR2 FQNNGV. This CDR3 contains 13 residues. In DNA form, the CDR3 reads TGTGCCAGCAGGTCGGACAAGGGCCCTGAAGCTTTCTTT. Amino acid sequence: CASRSDKGPEAFF.

The chain is built from TRBV11-2 and TRBJ1-4; no clear D. Between the trimmed V and J ends, which lost 2 bases and 5 bases, there was a span of 18 bases. CDR1 is SGHAT and CDR2 is FQNNGV in the germline V gene. The CDR3 runs 17 residues. CDR3 nucleotides: TGTGCCAGCAGCTTAAGTCAGGCCCCCTCGGGGAATGAAAAACTGTTTTTT. This gives the protein CASSLSQAPSGNEKLFF.

The chain has TRBV19 and TRBJ2-4, with 8 bases identical to TRBD1. V shed 5 bases, J shed 0 bases, and the junction held 6 bases outside the gene matches. CDR3 length: 16 amino acids. Germline values: CDR1 LNHDA, CDR2 SQIVND (reference sequence). The CDR3 region has the DNA TGTGCCAGTAGTCATCAGGGGGCCCTAGCCAAAAACATTCAGTACTTC. It yields the protein CASSHQGALAKNIQYF.

The J gene is TRBJ1-1, the V gene TRBV7-6, with a possible D match to TRBD1 (6 bases). The ends were cut back, 5 bases at V and 6 bases at J, with 22 bases in the middle. In germline, CDR1 is SGHVS, CDR2 FNYEAQ. CDR3 length equals 16 residues. This CDR3 is CASSPSRGLRGAEAFF. As DNA, the CDR3 is TGTGCCAGCAGCCCAAGCAGGGGCCTCCGAGGGGCTGAAGCTTTCTTT.

The chain recombines TRBV19 with TRBJ2-7, with 7 bases fitting TRBD1. Germline V CDR1 and CDR2: LNHDA, SQIVND (reference sequence). This CDR3 contains 14 residues. V dropped 2 bases and J dropped 2; count of bases not matched to a gene: 3. The CDR3 region has the DNA TGTGCCAGTAGTATATGGGACAGCCCCTACGAGCAGTACTTC. It codes for CASSIWDSPYEQYF.

The chain joins TRBV7-3 to TRBJ2-3; TRBD2 agrees at 8 bases. J was trimmed by 1 base and V by 1 base; bases with no gene match: 4. The CDR3 sequence is 16 residues long. CDR1 is SGHTA, CDR2 FQGTGA, per germline. The CDR3 DNA sequence: TGTGCCAGCAGCTTAATCGCCGGGGGGGGCACAGATACGCAGTATTTT. Translation: CASSLIAGGGTDTQYF.

The chain employs TRBV6-5 and TRBJ2-7; perhaps TRBD1 as D (6 bases). CDR3 size: 14 residues. The V end was cut by 5 bases, the J end by 4 bases, with 15 bases between. CDR1 is MNHEY, CDR2 SVGAGI, per germline. The CDR3 region has the DNA TGTGCCAGCAGTAGGGCAGGGGCGGCTTACGAGCAGTACTTC. Translated, it gives CASSRAGAAYEQYF.

This chain joins TRBV4-3 and TRBJ1-6; D remains unclear. V lost 0 bases, J lost 0 bases, and 9 bases lay in between. The germline V gene has CDR1 LGHNA and CDR2 YSLEER. CDR3 length equals 17 residues. This CDR3 is CASSQDSGSSYNSPLHF. CDR3 sequence (DNA): TGCGCCAGCAGCCAAGATTCGGGGAGCTCCTATAATTCACCCCTCCACTTT.

The CDR3 here is CASKGDTLNEQFF. The CDR3 nucleotides read TGTGCCAGCAAGGGGGACACCCTCAATGAGCAGTTCTTC. The chain is built from TRBV25-1 and TRBJ2-1; maybe TRBD1 (6 bases). V shed 7 bases and J shed 6 bases, with 13 bases lying between them. Looked up from germline, CDR1 is MGHDK and CDR2 is SYGVNS. This CDR3 contains 13 residues.

The chain links TRBV9 to TRBJ2-1; no firm D call. The ends were cut back, 10 bases at V and 0 bases at J, with 11 bases in the middle. CDR1 SGDLS and CDR2 YYNGEE come from the germline V gene. The CDR3 is made up of 13 amino acids. The CDR3 protein is CASARSSYNEQFF. The DNA of the CDR3 is TGTGCCTCTGCCCGGAGCTCCTACAATGAGCAGTTCTTC. Combining the CDR3 with reference TRBV9 and TRBJ2-1 gives the whole variable domain DSGVTQTPKHLITATGQRVTLRCSPRSGDLSVYWYQQSLDQGLQFLIQYYNGEERAKGNILERFSAQQFPDLHSELNLSSLELGDSALYFCASARSSYNEQFFGPGTRLTVL.

The sample holds a few counts of this clone. This chain uses TRBV11-2 with TRBJ2-3; TRBD2 agrees at 7 bases. Germline assignment: CDR1 SGHAT and CDR2 FQNNGV. The CDR3 totals 14 residues. J gave up 4 bases and V 11 bases, and 12 bases lay outside the gene matches. In nucleotides, the CDR3 is TGTGCCGAGGAGGGCGGGGGATACGCAGATACGCAGTATTTT. Encoded protein: CAEEGGGYADTQYF.

This clone was recorded only once. J is TRBJ1-6 and V is TRBV14; possibly TRBD1 for D (6 bases). Trimming stripped 0 bases from V and 8 bases from J, with 14 bases between. Per germline, CDR1 SGHDN and CDR2 FVKESK. The CDR3 has 16 amino acids. CDR3: CASSQDLDSAYSPLHF. The CDR3 nucleotides read TGTGCCAGCAGCCAAGATCTGGACAGCGCTTATTCACCCCTCCACTTT.

The rearrangement uses TRBV19 and TRBJ2-1, with TRBD2 as a possible D gene (6 bases). The CDR3 sequence is 13 residues long. The germline V and J ends were trimmed by 5 bases and 6 bases, with 11 bases remaining between them. Per germline, CDR1 LNHDA and CDR2 SQIVND (reference sequence). CDR3 amino acids: CASSGVGGNEQFF. The CDR3 nucleotides are TGTGCCAGTAGTGGGGTGGGGGGCAATGAGCAGTTCTTC.

The genes are TRBV6-1 and TRBJ2-7, with D hard to call. The germline V and J ends were trimmed by 7 bases and 0 bases, with 13 bases remaining between them. This CDR3 is 14 amino acids long. CDR1 is MNHNS, CDR2 SASEGT, per germline. CDR3 amino acids: CASTRRGLSYEQYF. In nucleotides, the CDR3 is TGTGCCAGCACCCGCCGAGGCCTCTCCTACGAGCAGTACTTC.

This clone was counted a single time. Here the CDR3 DNA reads TGTGCCAGCGAGGGGGCCCAAAATAGCAATCAGCCCCAGCATTTT. This translates into CASEGAQNSNQPQHF. The J gene is TRBJ1-5, the V gene TRBV2, with 7 bases fitting TRBD1. CDR1 SNHLY and CDR2 FYNNEI come from the germline V gene. The V gene end was trimmed by 8 bases and the J gene end by 0 bases; junction bases not matched to a gene: 7. There are 15 residues in the CDR3.

The V call is TRBV7-2, the J call TRBJ2-2, with 9 bases fitting TRBD1. Germline V CDR1 and CDR2: SGHTA, FQGNSA. The CDR3 contains 15 residues. The V and J ends lost 5 bases and 1 base, in that order; junction bases with no gene match: 2. The CDR3 spells CASSTTGGNTGELFF. The CDR3 nucleotides read TGTGCCAGCAGCACGACAGGGGGGAACACCGGGGAGCTGTTTTTT.

CDR3 sequence (DNA): TGTGCCAGCAGTTTCCGTGTTACTAGCACAGATACGCAGTATTTT. As protein: CASSFRVTSTDTQYF. The V and J genes are TRBV27 and TRBJ2-3, with D unresolved. The CDR3 spans 15 residues. Germline CDR1 is MNHEY and CDR2 is SMNVEV (reference sequence). V lost 3 bases, J lost 0 bases, and 10 bases lay in between.

This clone has more than one count but fewer than ten. The V call is TRBV9, the J call TRBJ2-1; 7 bases map to TRBD2. The V and J ends lost 0 bases and 3 bases, in that order; junction bases with no gene match: 3. The CDR3 runs to 15 residues. CDR1 and CDR2 from the germline V gene are SGDLS and YYNGEE. As DNA, the CDR3 is TGTGCCAGCAGCGTAGAGGGGAGGGACTACAATGAGCAGTTCTTC. Amino acid sequence: CASSVEGRDYNEQFF.

The chain is built from TRBV6-5 and TRBJ2-5; 8 positions match TRBD1. The J call may be in error: the DNA end matches TRBJ2-7 better. Looked up from germline, CDR1 is MNHEY and CDR2 is SVGAGI. The CDR3 totals 15 residues. CDR3 loop: CASSYRTTGDHEQYF. The CDR3 DNA reads as TGTGCCAGCAGTTACCGTACGACAGGGGACCACGAGCAGTACTTC.

The chain is built from TRBV20-1 and TRBJ1-2; D is undetermined. V dropped 5 bases and J dropped 7 bases, with 11 bases sitting between them. CDR3 size: 11 residues. Germline CDR1 reads DFQATT; CDR2 reads SNEGSKA (reference sequence). CDR3 sequence: CSAEGFGGYTF. CDR3 in DNA: TGCAGTGCTGAGGGTTTTGGTGGCTACACCTTC.

This clone was recorded only once. The CDR3 DNA sequence: TGTGCTAGTGCCCCTAGCGGGGGGCTTTACAATGAGCAGTTCTTC. The encoded protein is CASAPSGGLYNEQFF. The V call is TRBV12-5, the J call TRBJ2-1; TRBD2 agrees at 11 bases. Per germline, CDR1 LGHNT and CDR2 FRNRAP. The CDR3 has 15 amino acids. The ends lost 7 bases at V and 4 bases at J; junction bases unmatched: 6.

The chain recombines TRBV29-1 with TRBJ2-7; D unresolved. This CDR3 comprises 15 residues. Trimming shortened V by 0 bases and J by 5 bases, and 17 bases separated the two germline ends. CDR1 and CDR2 (germline): SQVTM, ANQGSEA. CDR3 nucleotides: TGCAGCGTTGAAGATGGTACTACTCCTGAACACGAGCAGTACTTC. It yields the protein CSVEDGTTPEHEQYF.

The chain combines TRBV7-9 with TRBJ2-1; D not resolved. V lost 6 bases and J lost 6, with 9 bases in between. The CDR3 spans 12 residues. Germline values: CDR1 SEHNR, CDR2 FQNEAQ (reference sequence). The CDR3, as DNA: TGTGCCAGCAGTATGAGGATCAATGAGCAGTTCTTC. Its protein product is CASSMRINEQFF.

J is TRBJ2-7 and V is TRBV2; the match to TRBD1 covers 7 bases. CDR3 length: 15 amino acids. Trimming removed 6 bases from V and 2 bases from J; junction bases left unmatched: 10. The germline CDR1 and CDR2 sequences are SNHLY and FYNNEI. The CDR3 spells CASREQGLPAYEQYF. CDR3 DNA sequence: TGTGCCAGCAGGGAACAGGGGCTCCCCGCCTACGAGCAGTACTTC.

This clone was counted only a few times. The gene calls are TRBV10-2 and TRBJ1-1; D is undetermined. Trimming removed 4 bases from V and 7 bases from J, with 16 bases in between. CDR3 size: 14 residues. The germline V gene encodes CDR1 WSHSY and CDR2 SAAADI. In DNA form, the CDR3 reads TGCGCCAGCAGTGGAGCGGGGTTGGAGGGTGAAGCTTTCTTT. It yields the protein CASSGAGLEGEAFF.